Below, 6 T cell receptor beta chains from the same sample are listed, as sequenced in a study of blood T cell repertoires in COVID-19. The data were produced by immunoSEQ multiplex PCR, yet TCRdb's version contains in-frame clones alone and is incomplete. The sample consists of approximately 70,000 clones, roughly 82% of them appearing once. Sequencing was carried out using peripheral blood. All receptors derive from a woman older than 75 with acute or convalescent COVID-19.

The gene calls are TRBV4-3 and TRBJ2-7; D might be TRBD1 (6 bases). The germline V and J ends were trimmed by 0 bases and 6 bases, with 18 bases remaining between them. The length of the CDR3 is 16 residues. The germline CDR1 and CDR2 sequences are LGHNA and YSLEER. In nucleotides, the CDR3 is TGCGCCAGCAGCCAAGATCAGGGGCAGGGTAGAGGCGAGCAGTACTTC. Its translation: CASSQDQGQGRGEQYF.

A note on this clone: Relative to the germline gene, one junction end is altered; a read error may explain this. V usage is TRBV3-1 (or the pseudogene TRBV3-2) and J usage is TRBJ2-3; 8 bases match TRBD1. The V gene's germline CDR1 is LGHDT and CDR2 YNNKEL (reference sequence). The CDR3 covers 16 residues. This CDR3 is CASRQGGTGGADTQYF. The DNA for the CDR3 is TGTGCCAGCAGACAAGGAGGAACAGGGGGTGCAGATACGCAGTATTTT.

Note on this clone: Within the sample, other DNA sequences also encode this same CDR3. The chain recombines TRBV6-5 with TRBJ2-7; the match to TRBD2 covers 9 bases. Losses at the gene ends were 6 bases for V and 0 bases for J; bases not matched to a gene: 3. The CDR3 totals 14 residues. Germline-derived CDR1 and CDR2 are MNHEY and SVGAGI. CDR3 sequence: CASRLAGASYEQYF. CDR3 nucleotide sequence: TGTGCCAGCAGATTAGCGGGAGCCTCCTACGAGCAGTACTTC.

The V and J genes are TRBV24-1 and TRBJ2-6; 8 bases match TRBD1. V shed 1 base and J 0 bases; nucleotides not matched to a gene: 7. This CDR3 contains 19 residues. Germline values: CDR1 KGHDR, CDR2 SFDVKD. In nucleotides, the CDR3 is TGTGCCACCAGTGATTTCGACAGGGGTTCAGGCTCTGGGGCCAACGTCCTGACTTTC. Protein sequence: CATSDFDRGSGSGANVLTF.

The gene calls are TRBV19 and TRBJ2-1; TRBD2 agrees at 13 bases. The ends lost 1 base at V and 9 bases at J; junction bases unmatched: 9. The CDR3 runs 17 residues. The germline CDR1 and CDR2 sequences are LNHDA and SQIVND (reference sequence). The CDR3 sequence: CASSIGEGLAGLGEQFF. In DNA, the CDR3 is TGTGCCAGTAGTATAGGTGAGGGACTAGCGGGATTGGGTGAGCAGTTCTTC.

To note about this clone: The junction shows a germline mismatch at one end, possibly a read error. CDR3 loop: CASRDSRDQSQHF. DNA for the CDR3: TGTGCCAGCAGAGACAGCAGGGATCAGTCCCAGCATTTT. The rearrangement joins TRBV6-5 to TRBJ1-5; D might be TRBD1 (5 bases). Germline CDR1 is MNHEY and CDR2 is SVGAGI. There are 13 residues in the CDR3.